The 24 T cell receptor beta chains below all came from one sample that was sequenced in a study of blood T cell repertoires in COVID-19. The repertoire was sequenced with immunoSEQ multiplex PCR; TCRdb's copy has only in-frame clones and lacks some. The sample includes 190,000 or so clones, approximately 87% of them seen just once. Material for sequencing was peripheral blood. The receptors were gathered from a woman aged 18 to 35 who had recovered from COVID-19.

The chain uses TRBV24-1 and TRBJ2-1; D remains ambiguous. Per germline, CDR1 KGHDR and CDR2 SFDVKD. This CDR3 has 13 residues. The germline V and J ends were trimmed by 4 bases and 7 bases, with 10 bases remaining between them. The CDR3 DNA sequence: TGTGCCACCAGTGACCCCCCCTCTAATGAGCAGTTCTTC. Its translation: CATSDPPSNEQFF.

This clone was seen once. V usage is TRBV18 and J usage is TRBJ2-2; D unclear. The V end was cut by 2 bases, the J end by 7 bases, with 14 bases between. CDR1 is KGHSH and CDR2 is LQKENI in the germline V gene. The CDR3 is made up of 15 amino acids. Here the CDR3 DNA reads TGTGCCAGCTCACCAAATGTCCCCTCGGGCGGGGAGCTGTTTTTT. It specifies CASSPNVPSGGELFF.

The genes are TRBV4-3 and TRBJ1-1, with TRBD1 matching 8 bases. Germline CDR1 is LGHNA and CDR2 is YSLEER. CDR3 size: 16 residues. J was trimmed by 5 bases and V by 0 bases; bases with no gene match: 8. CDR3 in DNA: TGCGCCAGCAGCCAAGATCTCCCAGGGGGCGGGACTGAAGCTTTCTTT. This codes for CASSQDLPGGGTEAFF.

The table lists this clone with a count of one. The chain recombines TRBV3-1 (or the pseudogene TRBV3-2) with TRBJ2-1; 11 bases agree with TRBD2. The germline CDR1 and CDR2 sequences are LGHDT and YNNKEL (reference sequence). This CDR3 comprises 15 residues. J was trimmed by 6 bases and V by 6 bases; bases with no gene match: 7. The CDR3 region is CASSYLAGGGNEQFF. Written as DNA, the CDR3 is TGTGCCAGCAGTTACCTAGCGGGGGGCGGCAATGAGCAGTTCTTC.

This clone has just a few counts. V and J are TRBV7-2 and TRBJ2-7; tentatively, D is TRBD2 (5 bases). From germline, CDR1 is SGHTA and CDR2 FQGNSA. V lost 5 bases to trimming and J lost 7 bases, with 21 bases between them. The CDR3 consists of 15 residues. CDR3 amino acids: CASSPRVVGAWEQYF. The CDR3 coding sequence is TGTGCCAGCAGCCCGCGTGTGGTGGGAGCTTGGGAGCAGTACTTC.

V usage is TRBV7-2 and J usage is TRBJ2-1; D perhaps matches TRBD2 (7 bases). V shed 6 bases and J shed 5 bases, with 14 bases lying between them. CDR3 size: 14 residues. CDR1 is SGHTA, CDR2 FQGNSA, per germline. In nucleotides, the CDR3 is TGTGCCAGCAGAGAGGGGGGGCCCAACAATGAGCAGTTCTTC. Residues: CASREGGPNNEQFF.

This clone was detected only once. The CDR3 protein is CAWMSNGYTF. The CDR3 DNA follows: TGTGCCTGGATGAGCAATGGCTACACCTTC. V and J are TRBV30 and TRBJ1-2; D gene ambiguous. The length of the CDR3 is 10 residues. V lost 4 bases and J 6 bases, leaving 6 bases between the germline ends. In germline, CDR1 is GTSNPN, CDR2 SVGIG (reference sequence). Full variable domain (outside the CDR3, taken from reference TRBV30 and TRBJ1-2): SQTIHQWPATLVQPVGSPLSLECTVEGTSNPNLYWYRQAAGRGLQLLFYSVGIGQISSEVPQNLSASRPQDRQFILSSKKLLLSDSGFYLCAWMSNGYTFGSGTRLTVV.

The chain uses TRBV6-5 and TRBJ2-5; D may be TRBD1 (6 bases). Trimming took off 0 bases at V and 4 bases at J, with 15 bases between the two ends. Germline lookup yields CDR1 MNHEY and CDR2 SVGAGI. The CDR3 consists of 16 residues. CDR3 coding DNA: TGTGCCAGCAGTTACTCGAGTCTGACCAGGGGAGAGACCCAGTACTTC. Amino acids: CASSYSSLTRGETQYF.

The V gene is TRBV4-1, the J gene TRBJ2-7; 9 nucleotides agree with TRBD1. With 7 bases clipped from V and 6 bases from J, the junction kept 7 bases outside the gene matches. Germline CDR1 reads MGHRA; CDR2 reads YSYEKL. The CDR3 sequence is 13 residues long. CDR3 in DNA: TGCGCCAGCAACCCCGGGACAGGGTCCGAGCAGTACGTC. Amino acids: CASNPGTGSEQYV.

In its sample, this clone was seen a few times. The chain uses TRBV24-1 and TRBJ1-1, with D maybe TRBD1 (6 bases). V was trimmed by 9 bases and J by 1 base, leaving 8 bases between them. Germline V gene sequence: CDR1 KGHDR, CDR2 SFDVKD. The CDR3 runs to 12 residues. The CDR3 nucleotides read TGTGCCACCGGGGACACGAACACTGAAGCTTTCTTT. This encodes CATGDTNTEAFF.

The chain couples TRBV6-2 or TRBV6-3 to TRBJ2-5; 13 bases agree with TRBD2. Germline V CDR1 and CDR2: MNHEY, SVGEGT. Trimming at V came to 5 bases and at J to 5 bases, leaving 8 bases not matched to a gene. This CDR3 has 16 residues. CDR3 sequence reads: CASSGGLAGVRETQYF. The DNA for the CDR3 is TGTGCCAGCAGTGGAGGACTAGCGGGGGTCCGGGAGACCCAGTACTTC.

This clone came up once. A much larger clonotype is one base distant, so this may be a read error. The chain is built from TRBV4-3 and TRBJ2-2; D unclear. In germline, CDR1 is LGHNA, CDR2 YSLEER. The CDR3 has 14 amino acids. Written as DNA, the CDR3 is TGCACCAGCAGCCAAGATGTGACACACGAGGAGCTGTTTTTT. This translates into CTSSQDVTHEELFF.

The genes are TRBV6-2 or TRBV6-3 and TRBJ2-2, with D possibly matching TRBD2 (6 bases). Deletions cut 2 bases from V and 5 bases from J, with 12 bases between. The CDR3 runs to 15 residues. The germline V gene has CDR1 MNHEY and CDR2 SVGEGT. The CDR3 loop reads CASSYTSSWTGELFF. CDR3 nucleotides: TGTGCCAGCAGTTACACTAGCAGTTGGACCGGGGAGCTGTTTTTT.

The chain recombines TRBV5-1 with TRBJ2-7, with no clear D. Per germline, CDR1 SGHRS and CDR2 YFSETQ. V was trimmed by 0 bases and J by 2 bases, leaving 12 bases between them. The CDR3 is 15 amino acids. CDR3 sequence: CASSLVPGSTYEQYF. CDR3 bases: TGCGCCAGCAGCTTGGTGCCAGGCAGCACCTACGAGCAGTACTTC.

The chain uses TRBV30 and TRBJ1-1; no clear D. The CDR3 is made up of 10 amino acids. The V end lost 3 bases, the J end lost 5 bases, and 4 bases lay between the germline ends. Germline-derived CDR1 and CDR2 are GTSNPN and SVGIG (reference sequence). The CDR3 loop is CAWRQTEAFF. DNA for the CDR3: TGTGCCTGGAGGCAGACTGAAGCTTTCTTT.

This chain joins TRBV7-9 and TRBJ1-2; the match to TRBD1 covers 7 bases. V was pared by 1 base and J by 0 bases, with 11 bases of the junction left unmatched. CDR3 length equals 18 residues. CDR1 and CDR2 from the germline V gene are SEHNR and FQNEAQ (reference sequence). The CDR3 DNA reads TGTGCCAGCAGCTTAGGAACCGGGACAGTATACACTAACTATGGCTACACCTTC. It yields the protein CASSLGTGTVYTNYGYTF.

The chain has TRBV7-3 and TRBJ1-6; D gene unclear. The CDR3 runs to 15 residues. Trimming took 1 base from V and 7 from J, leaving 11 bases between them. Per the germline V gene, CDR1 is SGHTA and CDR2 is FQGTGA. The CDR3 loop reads CASSLMEGGNSPLHF. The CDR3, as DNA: TGTGCCAGCAGCTTAATGGAGGGAGGGAATTCACCCCTCCACTTT.

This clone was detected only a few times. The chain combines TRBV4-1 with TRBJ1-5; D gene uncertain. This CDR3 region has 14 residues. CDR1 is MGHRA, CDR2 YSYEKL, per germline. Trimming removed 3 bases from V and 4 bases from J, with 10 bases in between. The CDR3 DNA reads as TGCGCCAGCAGCCATGACTCCTTTAATCAGCCCCAGCATTTT. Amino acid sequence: CASSHDSFNQPQHF.

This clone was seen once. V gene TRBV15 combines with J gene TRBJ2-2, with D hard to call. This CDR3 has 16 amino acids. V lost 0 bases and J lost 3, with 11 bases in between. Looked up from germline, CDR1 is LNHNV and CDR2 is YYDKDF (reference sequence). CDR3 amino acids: CATSRDKSDYTGELFF. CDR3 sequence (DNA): TGTGCCACCAGCAGAGATAAGAGCGACTACACCGGGGAGCTGTTTTTT.

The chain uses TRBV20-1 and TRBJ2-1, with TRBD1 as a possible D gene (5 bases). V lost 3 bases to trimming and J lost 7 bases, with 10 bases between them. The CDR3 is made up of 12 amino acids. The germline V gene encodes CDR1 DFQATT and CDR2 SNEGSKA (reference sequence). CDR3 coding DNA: TGCAGTGCTAGTCTCAGGGAAAATGAGCAGTTCTTC. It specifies CSASLRENEQFF.

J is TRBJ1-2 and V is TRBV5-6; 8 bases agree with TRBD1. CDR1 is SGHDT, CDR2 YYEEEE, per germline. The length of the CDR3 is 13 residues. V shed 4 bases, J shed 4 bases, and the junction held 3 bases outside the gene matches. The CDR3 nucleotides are TGTGCCAGCAGCCCGGGACAGGCCTATGGCTACACCTTC. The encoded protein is CASSPGQAYGYTF.

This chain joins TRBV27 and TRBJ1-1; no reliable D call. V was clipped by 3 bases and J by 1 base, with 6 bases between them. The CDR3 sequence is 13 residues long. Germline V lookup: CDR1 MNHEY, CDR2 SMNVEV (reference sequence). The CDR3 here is CASSFIPNTEAFF. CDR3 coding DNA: TGTGCCAGCAGTTTCATCCCGAACACTGAAGCTTTCTTT.

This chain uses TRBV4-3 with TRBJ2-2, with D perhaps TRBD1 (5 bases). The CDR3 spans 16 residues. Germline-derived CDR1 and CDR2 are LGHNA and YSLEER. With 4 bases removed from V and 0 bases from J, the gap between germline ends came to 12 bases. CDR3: CASSRAQGANTGELFF. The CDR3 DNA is TGCGCCAGCAGCCGAGCACAAGGGGCGAACACCGGGGAGCTGTTTTTT.

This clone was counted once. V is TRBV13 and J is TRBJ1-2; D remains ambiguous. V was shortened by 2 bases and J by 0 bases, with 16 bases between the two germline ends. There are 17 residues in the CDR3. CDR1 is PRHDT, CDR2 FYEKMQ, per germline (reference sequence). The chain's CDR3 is CASSLLSLQKANYGYTF. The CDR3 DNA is TGTGCCAGCAGCTTACTGAGCCTACAGAAGGCTAACTATGGCTACACCTTC.